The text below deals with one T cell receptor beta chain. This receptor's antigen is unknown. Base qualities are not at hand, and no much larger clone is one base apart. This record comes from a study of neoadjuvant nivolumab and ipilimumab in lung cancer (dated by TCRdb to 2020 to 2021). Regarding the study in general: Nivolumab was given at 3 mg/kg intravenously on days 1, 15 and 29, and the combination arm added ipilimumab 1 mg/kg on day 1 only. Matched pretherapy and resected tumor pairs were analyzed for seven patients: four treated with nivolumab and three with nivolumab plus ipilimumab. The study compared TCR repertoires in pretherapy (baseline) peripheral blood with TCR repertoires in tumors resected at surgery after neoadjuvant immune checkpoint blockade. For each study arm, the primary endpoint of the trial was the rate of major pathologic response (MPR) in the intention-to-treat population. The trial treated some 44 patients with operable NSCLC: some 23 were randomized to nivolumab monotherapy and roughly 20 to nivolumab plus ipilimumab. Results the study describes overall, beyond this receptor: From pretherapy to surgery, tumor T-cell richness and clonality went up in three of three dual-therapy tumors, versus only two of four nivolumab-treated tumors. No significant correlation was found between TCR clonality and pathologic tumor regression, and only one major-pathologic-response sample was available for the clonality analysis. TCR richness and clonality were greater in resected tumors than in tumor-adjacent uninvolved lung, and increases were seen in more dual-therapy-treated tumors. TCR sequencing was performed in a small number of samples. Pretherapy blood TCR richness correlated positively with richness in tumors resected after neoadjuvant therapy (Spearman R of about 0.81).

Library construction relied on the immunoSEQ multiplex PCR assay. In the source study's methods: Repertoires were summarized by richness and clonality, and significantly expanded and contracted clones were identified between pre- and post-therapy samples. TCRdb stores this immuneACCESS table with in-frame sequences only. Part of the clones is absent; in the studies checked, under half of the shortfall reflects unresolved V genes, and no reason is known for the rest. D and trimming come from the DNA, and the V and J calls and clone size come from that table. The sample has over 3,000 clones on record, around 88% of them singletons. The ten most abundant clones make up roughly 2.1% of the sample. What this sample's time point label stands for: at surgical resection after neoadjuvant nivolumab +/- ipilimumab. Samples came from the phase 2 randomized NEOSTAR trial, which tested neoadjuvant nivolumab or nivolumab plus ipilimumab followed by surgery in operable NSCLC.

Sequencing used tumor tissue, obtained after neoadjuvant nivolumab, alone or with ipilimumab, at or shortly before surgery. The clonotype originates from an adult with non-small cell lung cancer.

The DNA sequence is TGTGCCAGCAGCTTAGGCGGGGGGGCTCGCGAGCAGTACTTC. This translates into CASSLGGGAREQYF. The chain uses TRBV7-9 and TRBJ2-7; 9 bases in the middle match TRBD2. The cysteine opens and the phenylalanine closes a CDR3 of 14 amino acids. Left in the record is the CDR3 DNA by itself, 42 bases read in frame from the first base. According to the germline V gene (reference sequence), CDR1 reads SEHNR and CDR2 reads FQNEAQ. Relative to germline, V is missing 1 base and J is missing 6 bases, with 4 bases of the junction outside any gene match.